The next 25 T cell receptor beta chains were all read from a single sample in a study of Ad26.COV2.S vaccination and SARS-CoV-2 variants. This table comes from immunoSEQ multiplex PCR, and its TCRdb copy is limited to in-frame clones, with some not included. The sample lists just over 350,000 clones, roughly nine tenths occurring once. Here the sequenced sample was peripheral blood, taken after recovery from COVID-19. Receptors were obtained from a human donor who had recovered from COVID-19.

The J gene is TRBJ2-1, the V gene TRBV5-6; D is possibly TRBD1 or TRBD2 (6 bases each). The germline CDR1 and CDR2 sequences are SGHDT and YYEEEE. With 0 bases removed from V and 7 bases from J, the gap between germline ends came to 26 bases. The CDR3 covers 19 residues. CDR3 nucleotides: TGTGCCAGCAGCTTGGAGGGGACATACCGGGACTCCTGGGGTAATGAGCAGTTCTTC. Its protein product is CASSLEGTYRDSWGNEQFF.

This clone turned up a few times. V usage is TRBV6-6 and J usage is TRBJ1-5, with D possibly TRBD1 on 5 matching bases. V dropped 2 bases and J dropped 1 base, with 6 bases sitting between them. Germline values: CDR1 MNHNY, CDR2 SVGAGI (reference sequence). The CDR3 runs 14 residues. CDR3 sequence reads: CASSYGGSNQPQHF. The CDR3 nucleotides read TGTGCCAGCAGTTACGGGGGGAGCAATCAGCCCCAGCATTTT.

V gene TRBV4-3 combines with J gene TRBJ1-6; TRBD1 is a possible D gene (5 bases). V lost 3 bases, J lost 7 bases, and 10 bases lay in between. Looked up from germline, CDR1 is LGHNA and CDR2 is YSLEER. The CDR3 length is 14 residues. CDR3 bases: TGCGCCAGCAGCCAGGGGACCTCAAATTCACCCCTCCACTTT. As protein: CASSQGTSNSPLHF.

The chain employs TRBV19 and TRBJ1-3; 8 bases match TRBD1. In germline, CDR1 is LNHDA, CDR2 SQIVND (reference sequence). The CDR3 has 16 residues. With V trimmed by 5 bases and J by 0 bases, 6 bases remained unmatched. In DNA form, the CDR3 reads TGTGCCAGTAGTGCCAGGGACAGGAACTCTGGAAACACCATATATTTT. It specifies CASSARDRNSGNTIYF. Looking up the rest from reference TRBV19 and TRBJ1-3 gives the full variable domain: DGGITQSPKYLFRKEGQNVTLSCEQNLNHDAMYWYRQDPGQGLRLIYYSQIVNDFQKGDIAEGYSVSREKKESFPLTVTSAQKNPTAFYLCASSARDRNSGNTIYFGEGSWLTVV.

The chain links TRBV20-1 to TRBJ2-7, with D maybe TRBD2 (6 bases). V was cut by 3 bases and J by 1 base, with 19 bases left in between. In germline, CDR1 is DFQATT, CDR2 SNEGSKA (reference sequence). The CDR3 sequence is 16 residues long. As DNA, the CDR3 is TGCAGTGCTAGTGGGGTCCGCCGCGGGGAGTCCTACGAGCAGTACTTC. It translates to CSASGVRRGESYEQYF.

The chain joins TRBV4-1 to TRBJ2-1; 10 bases line up with TRBD1. Germline loops: CDR1 MGHRA, CDR2 YSYEKL. The CDR3 sequence is 16 residues long. J lost 6 bases, V lost 3 bases, and 8 bases had no gene match. Written as DNA, the CDR3 is TGCGCCAGCAGCCATCCGACAGGGGGCGCGTTCAATGAGCAGTTCTTC. Protein: CASSHPTGGAFNEQFF.

The rearrangement joins TRBV6-4 to TRBJ1-4; no firm D call. V dropped 2 bases and J dropped 0 bases, with 19 bases sitting between them. The V gene's germline CDR1 is MRHNA and CDR2 SNTAGT. The CDR3 runs to 19 residues. CDR3 residues: CASSDMSGFWVSTNEKLFF. CDR3 nucleotides: TGTGCCAGCAGTGACATGTCGGGGTTCTGGGTGTCAACTAATGAAAAACTGTTTTTT.

This clone appeared once. The V and J genes are TRBV19 and TRBJ1-1, with 7 bases fitting TRBD1. After removal of 6 bases from V and 3 bases from J, the junction contained 10 bases not matched to a gene. This CDR3 is 15 amino acids long. Germline loops: CDR1 LNHDA, CDR2 SQIVND (reference sequence). CDR3 amino acids: CASRGGTETYTEAFF. CDR3 in DNA: TGTGCCAGTAGGGGCGGGACAGAGACCTACACTGAAGCTTTCTTT.

V usage is TRBV4-3 and J usage is TRBJ1-2; perhaps TRBD1 as D (6 bases). Germline CDR1 is LGHNA and CDR2 is YSLEER. The CDR3 has 13 amino acids. Between the trimmed V and J ends, which lost 3 bases and 2 bases, there was a span of 7 bases. This CDR3 is CASSHGQNYGYTF. The CDR3 bases are TGCGCCAGCAGCCATGGACAGAACTATGGCTACACCTTC.

This chain links TRBV5-1 with TRBJ1-6; maybe TRBD1 (5 bases). V lost 0 bases to trimming and J lost 6 bases, with 10 bases between them. CDR1 and CDR2 (germline): SGHRS, YFSETQ. The CDR3 has 15 residues. The CDR3 sequence is CASSLASGTNSPLHF. For the CDR3, the DNA is TGCGCCAGCAGCTTGGCCTCAGGGACTAATTCACCCCTCCACTTT.

The V and J genes are TRBV6-5 and TRBJ2-7, with a weak D call TRBD2 (5 bases). V was trimmed by 5 bases and J by 9 bases, leaving 11 bases between them. CDR3 length equals 11 residues. Germline V gives CDR1 MNHEY, CDR2 SVGAGI. CDR3 sequence (DNA): TGTGCCAGCAGTCAGCGAGGGCCGCAGTACTTC. It codes for CASSQRGPQYF.

This sequence joins TRBV3-1 (or the pseudogene TRBV3-2) and TRBJ2-3; D might be TRBD2 (5 bases). Germline-derived CDR1 and CDR2 are LGHDT and YNNKEL (reference sequence). CDR3 size: 15 residues. V lost 4 bases, J lost 2 bases, and 13 bases lay in between. CDR3 sequence reads: CASSPSGLITDTQYF. The CDR3 DNA is TGTGCCAGCAGCCCCTCAGGACTCATCACAGATACGCAGTATTTT.

V gene TRBV10-2 combines with J gene TRBJ1-1; TRBD1 agrees at 10 bases. CDR3 length equals 14 residues. V shed 5 bases and J 3 bases; nucleotides not matched to a gene: 3. Germline assignment: CDR1 WSHSY and CDR2 SAAADI. The CDR3 sequence: CASSPGTGDTEAFF. The DNA of the CDR3 is TGCGCCAGCAGTCCCGGGACAGGGGACACTGAAGCTTTCTTT.

The chain joins TRBV11-2 to TRBJ2-7; D unresolved. Trimming removed 5 bases at V and 2 bases at J, with 7 bases between. CDR3 length equals 12 residues. CDR1 and CDR2 from the germline V gene are SGHAT and FQNNGV. The CDR3 coding sequence is TGTGCCAGCAGCCAGCCCCCCTACGAGCAGTACTTC. It yields the protein CASSQPPYEQYF.

This chain links TRBV4-1 with TRBJ2-5, with D perhaps assigned TRBD1 or TRBD2 (6 bases each). V was trimmed by 1 base and J by 2 bases, leaving 14 bases between them. CDR1 MGHRA and CDR2 YSYEKL come from the germline V gene. The CDR3 spans 16 residues. CDR3 sequence: CASSQAWSGAQETQYF. CDR3 coding DNA: TGCGCCAGCAGCCAAGCCTGGTCGGGGGCACAAGAGACCCAGTACTTC.

The V gene is TRBV7-8, the J gene TRBJ2-1, with D unresolved. The CDR3 loop spans 12 amino acids. Trimming left V 3 bases short and J 1 base short, with 1 base between. Per germline, CDR1 SGHVS and CDR2 FQNEAQ. DNA of the CDR3: TGTGCCAGCAGCTTTTCCTACAATGAGCAGTTCTTC. Protein product: CASSFSYNEQFF.

The chain employs TRBV10-1 and TRBJ2-3, with D possibly TRBD2 on 5 matching bases. The germline V gene encodes CDR1 WNHNN and CDR2 SYGVQD (reference sequence). The V end was cut by 3 bases, the J end by 0 bases, with 13 bases between. The CDR3 runs 16 residues. The CDR3 DNA follows: TGCGCCAGCAGTGACGAGGGAGTCTCTAGCACAGATACGCAGTATTTT. Translation: CASSDEGVSSTDTQYF.

This chain uses TRBV4-1 with TRBJ2-7; D is uncertain. Per the germline V gene, CDR1 is MGHRA and CDR2 is YSYEKL. The CDR3 is made up of 14 amino acids. Trimming took 1 base from V and 0 from J, leaving 7 bases between them. CDR3 bases: TGCGCCAGCAGCCAAGTACAGAGCTCCTACGAGCAGTACTTC. This encodes CASSQVQSSYEQYF.

V usage is TRBV9 and J usage is TRBJ2-3; D not resolved. CDR1 is SGDLS, CDR2 YYNGEE, per germline. This CDR3 spans 13 amino acids. Trimming took off 0 bases at V and 6 bases at J, with 8 bases between the two ends. CDR3 loop: CASSVEGLDTQYF. In nucleotides, the CDR3 is TGTGCCAGCAGCGTAGAGGGTTTGGATACGCAGTATTTT.

This rearrangement joins TRBV5-1 to TRBJ1-3, with D maybe TRBD1 (5 bases). V dropped 7 bases and J dropped 0 bases, with 17 bases sitting between them. The germline V gene has CDR1 SGHRS and CDR2 YFSETQ. The CDR3 is made up of 16 amino acids. CDR3 bases: TGCGCCAGCGGCCCGGGACGGCCTAGCTCTGGAAACACCATATATTTT. Translation: CASGPGRPSSGNTIYF. The full variable domain, its missing parts supplied by reference TRBV5-1 and TRBJ1-3, is KAGVTQTPRYLIKTRGQQVTLSCSPISGHRSVSWYQQTPGQGLQFLFEYFSETQRNKGNFPGRFSGRQFSNSRSEMNVSTLELGDSALYLCASGPGRPSSGNTIYFGEGSWLTVV.

The V call is TRBV6-1, the J call TRBJ1-1, with 10 bases lining up with TRBD1. V was pared by 3 bases and J by 11 bases, with 6 bases of the junction left unmatched. CDR1 and CDR2 from the germline V gene are MNHNS and SASEGT. The CDR3 consists of 13 residues. The CDR3 reads CASSDRDRGSAFF. In DNA, the CDR3 is TGTGCCAGCAGTGACCGGGACAGGGGCTCGGCTTTCTTT.

This chain links TRBV7-6 with TRBJ1-1, with TRBD1 as a possible D gene (5 bases). The germline CDR1 and CDR2 sequences are SGHVS and FNYEAQ. Trimming removed 3 bases at V and 3 bases at J, with 20 bases between. The CDR3 covers 17 residues. The CDR3 is CASSFHNVALGDTEAFF. For the CDR3, the DNA is TGTGCCAGCAGCTTCCATAACGTGGCCCTGGGGGACACTGAAGCTTTCTTT.

J is TRBJ2-6 and V is TRBV7-3; TRBD1 is a possible D gene (5 bases). CDR1 SGHTA and CDR2 FQGTGA come from the germline V gene. Trimming took 6 bases from V and 0 from J, leaving 9 bases between them. The CDR3 is made up of 15 amino acids. The DNA of the CDR3 is TGTGCCAGCAGTCCAACAGGCTCTGGGGCCAACGTCCTGACTTTC. Protein: CASSPTGSGANVLTF.

The chain has TRBV9 and TRBJ2-2, with 7 bases aligning to TRBD2. The CDR3 is 15 residues long. Per germline, CDR1 SGDLS and CDR2 YYNGEE. V was pared by 3 bases and J by 6 bases, with 8 bases of the junction left unmatched. This chain's CDR3 is CASSERGGTAGELFF. In DNA form, the CDR3 reads TGTGCCAGCAGCGAGAGGGGAGGGACGGCCGGGGAGCTGTTTTTT.

The genes are TRBV7-7 and TRBJ2-5; D remains ambiguous. V dropped 5 bases and J dropped 2 bases, with 12 bases sitting between them. Per germline, CDR1 SSHAT and CDR2 FNYEAQ (reference sequence). There are 14 residues in the CDR3. CDR3 protein: CASSTLGLQETQYF. The CDR3 coding sequence is TGTGCCAGCAGCACCCTGGGCCTACAAGAGACCCAGTACTTC.